A selection of T cell receptor beta chains follows, all from one sample in a study of blood T cell repertoires in COVID-19. The method was immunoSEQ multiplex PCR; TCRdb's version includes in-frame clones alone and lacks a portion of them. This sample has some 130,000 clones; 60% to 80% occur once, and the top ten carry approximately 1.9%. The specimen was peripheral blood. All receptors come from an older woman with acute or convalescent COVID-19. The CDR3 runs from the conserved cysteine through the conserved F or W. A D gene is named only where the DNA matches it firmly. The size entry is marked missing in some rows and otherwise reads once, few, many or a size class.

D gene: TRBD1; V gene: TRBV19; J gene: TRBJ1-6; clone size: .; CDR3 DNA: TGTGCCAGTAGTATCCTCCAAGGACAGGGCTTCAATTCACCCCTCCACTTT; CDR3 protein: CASSILQGQGFNSPLHF
D gene: TRBD2; V gene: TRBV27; J gene: TRBJ2-1; clone size: .; CDR3 DNA: TGTGCCAGCAGTCCCGTTTGGGATAGCGGGGGGATGAGCTCCTACAATGAGCAGTTCTTC; CDR3 protein: CASSPVWDSGGMSSYNEQFF
D gene: .; V gene: TRBV7-2; J gene: TRBJ2-2; clone size: .; CDR3 DNA: TGTGCCAGCAGCCCATACAAGAACACCGGGGAGCTGTTTTTT; CDR3 protein: CASSPYKNTGELFF
D gene: .; V gene: TRBV29-1; J gene: TRBJ1-2; clone size: .; CDR3 DNA: TGCAGCGTTGACGGGGGGGCTGGGGGGCAAACTAACTATGGCTACACCTTC; CDR3 protein: CSVDGGAGGQTNYGYTF
D gene: TRBD2; V gene: TRBV7-2; J gene: TRBJ2-1; clone size: .; CDR3 DNA: TGTGCCAGCAGCTTAGTGGGCGGGGGCTCCTACAATGAGCAGTTCTTC; CDR3 protein: CASSLVGGGSYNEQFF
D gene: TRBD1; V gene: TRBV6-5; J gene: TRBJ2-7; clone size: .; CDR3 DNA: TGTGCCAGCAGTTTAACAGGGGGCACGTCCTACGAGCAGTACTTC; CDR3 protein: CASSLTGGTSYEQYF
D gene: TRBD1; V gene: TRBV5-1; J gene: TRBJ1-2; clone size: .; CDR3 DNA: TGCGCCAGCAGCTCCACAGGGGCCCCCTATGGCTACACCTTC; CDR3 protein: CASSSTGAPYGYTF
D gene: .; V gene: TRBV6-5; J gene: TRBJ1-3; clone size: .; CDR3 DNA: TGTGCCAGCAGTTACTCGGCCTCTGGAAACACCATATATTTT; CDR3 protein: CASSYSASGNTIYF
D gene: .; V gene: TRBV27; J gene: TRBJ1-5; clone size: .; CDR3 DNA: TGTGCCAGCAGACCTAACGCTGGGGGGGGTTATCAGCCCCAGCATTTT; CDR3 protein: CASRPNAGGGYQPQHF
D gene: TRBD1; V gene: TRBV7-2; J gene: TRBJ1-2; clone size: .; CDR3 DNA: TGTGCCAGCAGCCCGCAGGGGGGTCAGATGGGCTACACCTTC; CDR3 protein: CASSPQGGQMGYTF
D gene: .; V gene: TRBV10-3; J gene: TRBJ2-1; clone size: few; CDR3 DNA: TGTGCCACTACAACAGACGGGGGTTACAATGAGCAGTTCTTC; CDR3 protein: CATTTDGGYNEQFF
D gene: TRBD2; V gene: TRBV24-1; J gene: TRBJ2-3; clone size: .; CDR3 DNA: TGTGCCACCAGTGACCAGGGAGCGGGATGGACAGATACGCAGTATTTT; CDR3 protein: CATSDQGAGWTDTQYF
D gene: TRBD2; V gene: TRBV18; J gene: TRBJ2-1; clone size: .; CDR3 DNA: TGTGCCAGCTCACCGCGGACTAGCGGAACCCGCTCCTACAATGAGCAGTTCTTC; CDR3 protein: CASSPRTSGTRSYNEQFF
D gene: TRBD2; V gene: TRBV5-1; J gene: TRBJ2-1; clone size: .; CDR3 DNA: TGCGCCAGCAGCCCGGGACTAGCGGGAGAGAATGAGCAGTTCTTC; CDR3 protein: CASSPGLAGENEQFF